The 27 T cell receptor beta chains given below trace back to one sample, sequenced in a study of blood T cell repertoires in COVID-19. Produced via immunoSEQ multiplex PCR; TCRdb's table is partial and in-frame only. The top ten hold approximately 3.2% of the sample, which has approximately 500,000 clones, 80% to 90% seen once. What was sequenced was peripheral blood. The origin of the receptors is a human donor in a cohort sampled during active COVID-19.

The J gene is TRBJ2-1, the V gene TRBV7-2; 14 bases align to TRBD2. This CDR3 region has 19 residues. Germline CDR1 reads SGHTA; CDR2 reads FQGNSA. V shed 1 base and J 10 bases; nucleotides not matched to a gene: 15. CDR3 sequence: CASSLGLGLAGDWGGEQFF. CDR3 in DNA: TGTGCCAGCAGCTTAGGGTTGGGACTAGCGGGAGATTGGGGCGGGGAGCAGTTCTTC.

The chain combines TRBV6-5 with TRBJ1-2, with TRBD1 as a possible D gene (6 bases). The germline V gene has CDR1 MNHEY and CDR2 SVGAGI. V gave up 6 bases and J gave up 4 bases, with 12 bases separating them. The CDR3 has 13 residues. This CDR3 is CASSWTEGYGYTF. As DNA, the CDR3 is TGTGCCAGCAGCTGGACAGAGGGCTATGGCTACACCTTC.

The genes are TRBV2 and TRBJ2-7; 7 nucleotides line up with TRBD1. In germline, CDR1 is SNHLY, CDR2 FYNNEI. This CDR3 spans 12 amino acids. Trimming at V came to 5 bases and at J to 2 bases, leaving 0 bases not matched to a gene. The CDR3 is CASSQGAYEQYF. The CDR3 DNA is TGTGCCAGCAGTCAGGGGGCCTACGAGCAGTACTTC.

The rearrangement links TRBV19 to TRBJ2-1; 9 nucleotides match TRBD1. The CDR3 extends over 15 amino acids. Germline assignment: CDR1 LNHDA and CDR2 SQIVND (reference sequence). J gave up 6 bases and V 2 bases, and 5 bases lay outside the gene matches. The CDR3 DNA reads TGTGCCAGTAGTATAACAGGGGGCGCGTCCAATGAGCAGTTCTTC. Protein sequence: CASSITGGASNEQFF.

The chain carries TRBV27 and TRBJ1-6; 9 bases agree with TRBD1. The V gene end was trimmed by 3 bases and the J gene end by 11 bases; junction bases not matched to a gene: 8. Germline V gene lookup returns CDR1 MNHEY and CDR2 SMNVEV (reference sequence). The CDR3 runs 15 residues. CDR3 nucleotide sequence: TGTGCCAGCAGTTTCTCGGACAGGGGTTGGACACCCCTCCACTTT. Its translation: CASSFSDRGWTPLHF.

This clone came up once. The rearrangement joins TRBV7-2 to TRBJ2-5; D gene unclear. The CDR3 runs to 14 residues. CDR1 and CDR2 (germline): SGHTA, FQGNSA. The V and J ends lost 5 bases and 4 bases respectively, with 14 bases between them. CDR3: CASSPPTIGETQYF. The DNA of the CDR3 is TGTGCCAGCAGCCCCCCTACGATTGGAGAGACCCAGTACTTC.

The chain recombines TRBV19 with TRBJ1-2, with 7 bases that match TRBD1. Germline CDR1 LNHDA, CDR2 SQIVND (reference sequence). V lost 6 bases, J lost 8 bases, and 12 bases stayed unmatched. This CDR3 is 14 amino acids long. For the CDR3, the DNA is TGTGCCAGTAGGCTTATCGGGACAGAGTCCGGCTACACCTTC. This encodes CASRLIGTESGYTF.

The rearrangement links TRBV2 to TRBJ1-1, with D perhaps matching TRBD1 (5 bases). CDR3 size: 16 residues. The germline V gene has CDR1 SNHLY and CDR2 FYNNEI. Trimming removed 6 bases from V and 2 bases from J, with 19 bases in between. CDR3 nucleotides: TGTGCCAGCAGGGGCTTAAGGCAGGGCCCAAACACTGAAGCTTTCTTT. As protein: CASRGLRQGPNTEAFF.

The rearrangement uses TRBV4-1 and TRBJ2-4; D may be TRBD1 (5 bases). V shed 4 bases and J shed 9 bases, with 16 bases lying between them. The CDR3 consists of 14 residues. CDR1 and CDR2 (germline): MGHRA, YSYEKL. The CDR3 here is CASSLQGVVGIQYF. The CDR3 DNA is TGCGCCAGCAGCCTCCAGGGTGTGGTGGGCATTCAGTACTTC.

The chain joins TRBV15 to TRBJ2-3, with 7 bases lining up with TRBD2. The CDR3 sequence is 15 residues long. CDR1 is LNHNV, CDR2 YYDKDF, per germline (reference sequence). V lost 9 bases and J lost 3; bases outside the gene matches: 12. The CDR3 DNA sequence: TGTGCCACAGCCCCTCGCGGGAGTGGTACAGATACGCAGTATTTT. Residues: CATAPRGSGTDTQYF.

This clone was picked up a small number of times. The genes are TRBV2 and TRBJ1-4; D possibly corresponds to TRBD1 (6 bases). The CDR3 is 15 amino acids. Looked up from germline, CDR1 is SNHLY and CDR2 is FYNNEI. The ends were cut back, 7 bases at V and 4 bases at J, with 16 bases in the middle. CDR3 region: CASKGGSGVNEKLFF. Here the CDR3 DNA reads TGTGCCAGCAAGGGGGGGTCAGGGGTTAATGAAAAACTGTTTTTT.

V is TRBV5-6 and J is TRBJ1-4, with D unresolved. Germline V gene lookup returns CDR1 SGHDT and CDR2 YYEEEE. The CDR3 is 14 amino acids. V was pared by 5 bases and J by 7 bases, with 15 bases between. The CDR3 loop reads CASRDGMRSEKLFF. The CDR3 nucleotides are TGTGCCAGCAGGGACGGGATGAGGAGTGAAAAACTGTTTTTT.

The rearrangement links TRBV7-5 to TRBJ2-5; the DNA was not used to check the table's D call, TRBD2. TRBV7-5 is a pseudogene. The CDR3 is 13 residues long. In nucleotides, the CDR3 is TGTGCCAGAATAATTCGGGGTCCAGAGACCCAGTACTTC. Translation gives CARIIRGPETQYF.

The DNA of the CDR3 is TGTGCCAGTAGTATCGGGGGTTCGAGGACTGAAGCTTTCTTT. It is translated as CASSIGGSRTEAFF. The gene calls are TRBV19 and TRBJ1-1; maybe TRBD1 (5 bases). V lost 3 bases, J lost 5 bases, and 13 bases lay in between. The length of the CDR3 is 14 residues. Germline-derived CDR1 and CDR2 are LNHDA and SQIVND (reference sequence).

The CDR3: CAWRGDRGRNSPLHF. The CDR3 nucleotides read TGTGCCTGGAGGGGTGACAGGGGTAGGAATTCACCCCTCCACTTT. The chain is built from TRBV30 and TRBJ1-6, with 8 bases fitting TRBD1. Germline CDR1 and CDR2: GTSNPN and SVGIG (reference sequence). CDR3 length: 15 amino acids. Trimming at V came to 3 bases and at J to 7 bases, leaving 8 bases not matched to a gene. Full variable domain (remainder filled in from reference TRBV30 and TRBJ1-6): SQTIHQWPATLVQPVGSPLSLECTVEGTSNPNLYWYRQAAGRGLQLLFYSVGIGQISSEVPQNLSASRPQDRQFILSSKKLLLSDSGFYLCAWRGDRGRNSPLHFGNGTRLTVT.

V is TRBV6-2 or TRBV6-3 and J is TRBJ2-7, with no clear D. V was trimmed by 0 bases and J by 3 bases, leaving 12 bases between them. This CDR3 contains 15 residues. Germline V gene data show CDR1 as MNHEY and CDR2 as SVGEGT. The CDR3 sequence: CASSYSLLPVYEQYF. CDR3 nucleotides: TGTGCCAGCAGTTACTCGCTTTTACCGGTCTACGAGCAGTACTTC.

DNA of the CDR3: TGCAGTGCGCACGCAGGGCCTACGCAGTATTTT. It yields the protein CSAHAGPTQYF. The genes are TRBV20-1 and TRBJ2-3; D may be TRBD1 (5 bases). The CDR3 has 11 residues. The germline V and J ends were trimmed by 6 bases and 8 bases, with 12 bases remaining between them. The V gene's germline CDR1 is DFQATT and CDR2 SNEGSKA (reference sequence).

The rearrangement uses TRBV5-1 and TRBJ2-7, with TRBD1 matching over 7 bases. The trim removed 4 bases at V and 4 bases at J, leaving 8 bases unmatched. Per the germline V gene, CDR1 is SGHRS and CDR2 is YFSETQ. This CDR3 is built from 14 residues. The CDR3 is CASSPGTVLYEQYF. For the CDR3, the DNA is TGCGCCAGCAGCCCAGGGACAGTTCTATACGAGCAGTACTTC. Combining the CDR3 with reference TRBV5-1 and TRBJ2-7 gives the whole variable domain KAGVTQTPRYLIKTRGQQVTLSCSPISGHRSVSWYQQTPGQGLQFLFEYFSETQRNKGNFPGRFSGRQFSNSRSEMNVSTLELGDSALYLCASSPGTVLYEQYFGPGTRLTVT.

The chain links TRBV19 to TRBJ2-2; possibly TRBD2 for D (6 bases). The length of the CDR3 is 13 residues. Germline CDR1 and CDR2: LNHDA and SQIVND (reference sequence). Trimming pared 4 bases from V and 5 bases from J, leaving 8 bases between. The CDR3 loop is CASSSGMTGELFF. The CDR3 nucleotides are TGTGCCAGTAGTAGCGGGATGACCGGGGAGCTGTTTTTT.

The CDR3 bases are TGTGCCAGCAGCTTAAGTCCGGGAAATGGCTACACCTTC. It specifies CASSLSPGNGYTF. The gene calls are TRBV7-3 and TRBJ1-2; D gene ambiguous. V gave up 1 base and J gave up 6 bases, with 9 bases separating them. This CDR3 comprises 13 residues. Per the germline V gene, CDR1 is SGHTA and CDR2 is FQGTGA.

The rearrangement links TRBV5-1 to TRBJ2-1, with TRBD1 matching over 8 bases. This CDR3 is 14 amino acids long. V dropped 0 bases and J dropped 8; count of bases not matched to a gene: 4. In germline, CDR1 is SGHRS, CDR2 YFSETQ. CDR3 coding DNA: TGCGCCAGCAGCTTGGGGACAGGGATCTATGAGCAGTTCTTC. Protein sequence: CASSLGTGIYEQFF.

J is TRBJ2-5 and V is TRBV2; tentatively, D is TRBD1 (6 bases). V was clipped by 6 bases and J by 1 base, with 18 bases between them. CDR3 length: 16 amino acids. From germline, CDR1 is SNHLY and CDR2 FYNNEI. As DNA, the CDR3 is TGTGCCAGCAGCATTCGGACAGTTACCGGCCAAGAGACCCAGTACTTC. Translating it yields CASSIRTVTGQETQYF.

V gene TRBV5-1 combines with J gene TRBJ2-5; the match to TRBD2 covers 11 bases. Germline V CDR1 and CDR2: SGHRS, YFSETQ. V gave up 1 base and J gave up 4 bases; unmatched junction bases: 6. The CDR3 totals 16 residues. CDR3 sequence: CASSLRVAGGVETQYF. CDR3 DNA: TGCGCCAGCAGCTTGCGGGTAGCGGGAGGGGTAGAGACCCAGTACTTC.

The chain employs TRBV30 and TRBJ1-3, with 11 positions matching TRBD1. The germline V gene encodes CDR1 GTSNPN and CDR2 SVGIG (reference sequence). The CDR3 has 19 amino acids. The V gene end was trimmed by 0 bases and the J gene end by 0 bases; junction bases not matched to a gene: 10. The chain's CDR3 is CAWSVRYGQGALSGNTIYF. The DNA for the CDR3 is TGTGCCTGGAGTGTACGGTATGGACAGGGGGCTCTCTCTGGAAACACCATATATTTT.

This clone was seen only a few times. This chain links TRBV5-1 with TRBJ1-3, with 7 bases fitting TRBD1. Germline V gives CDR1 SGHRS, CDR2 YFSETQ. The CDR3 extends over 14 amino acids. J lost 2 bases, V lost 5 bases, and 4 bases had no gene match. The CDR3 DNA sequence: TGCGCCAGCAGACCGACAGGGACTGGAAACACCATATATTTT. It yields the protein CASRPTGTGNTIYF.

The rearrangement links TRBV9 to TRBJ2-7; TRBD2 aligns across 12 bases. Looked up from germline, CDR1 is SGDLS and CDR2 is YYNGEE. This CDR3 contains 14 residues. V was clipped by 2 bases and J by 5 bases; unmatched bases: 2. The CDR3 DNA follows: TGTGCCAGCAGCGTGACTAGCGGGAGCCACGAGCAGTACTTC. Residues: CASSVTSGSHEQYF.

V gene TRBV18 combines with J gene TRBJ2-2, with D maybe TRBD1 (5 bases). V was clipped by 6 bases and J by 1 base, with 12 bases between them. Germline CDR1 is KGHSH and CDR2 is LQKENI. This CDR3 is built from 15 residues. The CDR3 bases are TGTGCCAGCTCGGGAAGAAGGGGGAACACCGGGGAGCTGTTTTTT. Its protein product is CASSGRRGNTGELFF.